This entry lists 9 T cell receptor beta chains sequenced from one sample in a study of blood T cells in healthy people across ages. It was with a sample-barcoded 5' primer and a J-beta primer mix that a second PCR of roughly 7 to 12 cycles was run. TCRdb called the 5' RACE reads again in MiXCR, with one record for every CDR3 protein. The repertoire holds over 600,000 distinct CDR3 sequences, with around a fifth as singletons. What was sequenced was blood. Receptors originate from a man between 65 and 85 years old in good health.

This clonotype showed up many times. The chain combines TRBV27 with TRBJ2-1, with D unresolved. CDR3 length: 16 residues. V was cut by 2 bases and J by 0 bases, with 11 bases left in between. Germline CDR1 MNHEY, CDR2 SMNVEV (reference sequence). For the CDR3, the DNA is TGTGCCAGCAGTTTACTCGGAAAAAGCTCCTACAATGAGCAGTTCTTC. Translation gives CASSLLGKSSYNEQFF.

V gene TRBV5-5 combines with J gene TRBJ1-2; 9 bases line up with TRBD1. V lost 1 base and J lost 5; bases outside the gene matches: 12. The CDR3 consists of 17 residues. Germline loops: CDR1 SGHKS, CDR2 YYEKEE (reference sequence). This CDR3 reads CASSLYFEGQGIYGYTF. The CDR3 nucleotides are TGTGCCAGCAGCTTGTATTTCGAGGGACAGGGCATTTATGGCTACACCTTC.

The chain joins TRBV9 to TRBJ2-7; possibly TRBD2 for D (6 bases). CDR1 SGDLS and CDR2 YYNGEE come from the germline V gene. V dropped 0 bases and J dropped 3 bases, with 10 bases sitting between them. This CDR3 comprises 14 residues. The CDR3 is CASSVDGTHYEQYF. As DNA, the CDR3 is TGTGCCAGCAGCGTAGACGGGACTCACTACGAGCAGTACTTC.

This clonotype was counted once. The chain recombines TRBV7-2 with TRBJ2-2; tentative D call: TRBD2 (6 bases). V lost 5 bases, J lost 0 bases, and 13 bases lay in between. From germline, CDR1 is SGHTA and CDR2 FQGNSA. The CDR3 is made up of 16 amino acids. This CDR3 is CASSRGVAANTGELFF. CDR3 sequence (DNA): TGTGCCAGCAGCCGGGGTGTAGCGGCGAACACCGGGGAGCTGTTTTTT.

The chain is built from TRBV5-1 and TRBJ2-7; no reliable D call. Germline values: CDR1 SGHRS, CDR2 YFSETQ. The CDR3 runs 14 residues. Deletions cut 0 bases from V and 1 base from J, with 8 bases between. CDR3 loop: CASSLESRSYEQYF. The CDR3, as DNA: TGCGCCAGCAGCTTGGAATCCAGGTCCTACGAGCAGTACTTC.

About this clonotype: Its ends do not fully match the called genes, so a read error is possible. This chain connects TRBV5-4 to TRBJ2-3, with D unresolved. The germline CDR1 and CDR2 sequences are SGHNT and YYREEE (reference sequence). The CDR3 loop spans 13 amino acids. The CDR3 is CASSQPPTDTQDF. In DNA, the CDR3 is TGTGCCAGCAGCCAACCGCCCACAGATACGCAGGATTTT.

This clonotype was picked up a small number of times. This could be a read error, since a much larger clone is one nucleotide away. The chain couples TRBV7-8 to TRBJ2-3, with D perhaps matching TRBD2 (5 bases). The CDR3 extends over 16 amino acids. The germline V gene encodes CDR1 SGHVS and CDR2 FQNEAQ. With 4 bases removed from V and 0 bases from J, the gap between germline ends came to 14 bases. CDR3 DNA sequence: TGTGCCAGCAGCTCTCAAGCGGTAACGAGCACAGATACGCAGTATTTT. This sequence encodes CASSSQAVTSTDTQYF.

This chain connects TRBV6-2 or TRBV6-3 to TRBJ2-5; D is possibly TRBD2 (5 bases). CDR1 MNHEY and CDR2 SVGEGT come from the germline V gene. Deletions cut 2 bases from V and 5 bases from J, with 18 bases between. This CDR3 contains 16 residues. As DNA, the CDR3 is TGTGCCAGCAGTTACGGCGAGGGTTATTTTCGGGAGACCCAGTACTTC. This translates into CASSYGEGYFRETQYF.

This clonotype was counted ten times or more. The gene calls are TRBV6-5 and TRBJ2-7; TRBD2 is a possible D gene (5 bases). Germline CDR1 reads MNHEY; CDR2 reads SVGAGI. Trimming took off 2 bases at V and 6 bases at J, with 8 bases between the two ends. The CDR3 covers 12 residues. The CDR3 here is CASSYPGSEQYF. In DNA, the CDR3 is TGTGCCAGCAGTTACCCTGGGAGCGAGCAGTACTTC.